The 6 T cell receptor beta chains in this list originate from one sample, sequenced in a study of blood T cells in healthy people across ages (dated by TCRdb to between 2014 and 2017). Libraries were constructed by 5' RACE. TCRdb lists the instrument as Illumina HiSeq 2500. A second roughly 6 to 12 cycle PCR used a sample-barcoded 5' primer and a J-beta primer mix. TCRdb reran the public reads through fastp at Q25 and MiXCR, keeping productive beta chains. Identical CDR3 protein sequences are pooled into one entry, listed with their most common genes and DNA. For this sample the table gives roughly 680,000 distinct CDR3 sequences, of which approximately 52% were detected only once. About 14% of the sample is in the top ten clones. Source material: blood. All receptors come from a woman over 75 in good health.

J is TRBJ2-5 and V is TRBV29-1; D gene uncertain. The DNA matches TRBJ2-7 better at its end, which makes the J call doubtful. Germline V gene data show CDR1 as SQVTM and CDR2 as ANQGSEA. The CDR3 loop spans 11 amino acids. The CDR3 reads CSVSWDYEQYF. CDR3 DNA sequence: TGCAGCGTTAGCTGGGACTACGAGCAGTACTTC.

The chain carries TRBV11-2 and TRBJ1-1; weak D call: TRBD1 (6 bases). The CDR3 extends over 15 amino acids. The germline V and J ends were trimmed by 3 bases and 5 bases, with 16 bases remaining between them. Germline CDR1 is SGHAT and CDR2 is FQNNGV. CDR3 DNA sequence: TGTGCCAGCAGCTTGGGGATCCAGGGGACAACTGAAGCTTTCTTT. Translating it yields CASSLGIQGTTEAFF.

V and J are TRBV5-5 and TRBJ2-5; the D gene is possibly TRBD2 (5 bases). The closer fit of TRBJ2-7 to the DNA end suggests the J call may be wrong. Germline lookup yields CDR1 SGHKS and CDR2 YYEKEE (reference sequence). The CDR3 runs 11 residues. In nucleotides, the CDR3 is TGTGCCAGCGTAGAGGGCAACGAGCAGTACTTC. Translation gives CASVEGNEQYF.

Remarks on this clonotype: Possible read error: a much larger clone is one base away. Here the CDR3 reads CSVEPAGRGAEAFF. The CDR3 bases are TGCAGCGTTGAACCCGCCGGCCGAGGTGCTGAAGCTTTCTTT. The chain uses TRBV29-1 and TRBJ1-1; D unclear. The CDR3 contains 14 residues. V gave up 2 bases and J gave up 6 bases, with 16 bases separating them. CDR1 is SQVTM and CDR2 is ANQGSEA in the germline V gene.

This clonotype has at least ten counts. This sequence joins TRBV20-1 and TRBJ2-7; 9 positions agree with TRBD2. The CDR3 covers 14 residues. The V gene's germline CDR1 is DFQATT and CDR2 SNEGSKA (reference sequence). J lost 6 bases, V lost 6 bases, and 12 bases had no gene match. CDR3 amino acids: CSALDGTSLSEQYF. The CDR3 nucleotides are TGCAGTGCCCTGGACGGGACTAGCCTGTCCGAGCAGTACTTC.

Points on this clonotype: Being one base from a much bigger clone, this may be a read error. This rearrangement joins TRBV4-2 to TRBJ2-1; D is perhaps TRBD2 (6 bases). Germline-derived CDR1 and CDR2 are LGHNA and YNFKEQ. Trimming stripped 5 bases from V and 13 bases from J, with 24 bases between. This CDR3 has 15 amino acids. The CDR3 DNA is TGTGCCAGCAGCTCCGTGGCGGGGACCCAAGAGACCCAGTTCTTC. Its translation: CASSSVAGTQETQFF.